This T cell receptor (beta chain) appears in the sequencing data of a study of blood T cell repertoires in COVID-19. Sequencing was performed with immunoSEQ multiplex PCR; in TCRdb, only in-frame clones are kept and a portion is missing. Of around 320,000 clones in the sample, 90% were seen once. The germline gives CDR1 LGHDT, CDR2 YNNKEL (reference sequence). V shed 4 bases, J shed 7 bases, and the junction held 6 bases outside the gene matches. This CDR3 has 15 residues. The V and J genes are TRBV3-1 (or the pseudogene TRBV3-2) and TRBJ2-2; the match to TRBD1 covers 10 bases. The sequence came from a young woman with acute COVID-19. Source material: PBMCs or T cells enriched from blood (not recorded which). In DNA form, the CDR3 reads TGTGCCAGCAGCCGACGGACAGGGGGTTTCGGGGAGCTGTTTTTT. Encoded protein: CASSRRTGGFGELFF.